This T cell receptor beta chain appears in the sequencing data of a study of CD8 T cells in Susac syndrome. Study-wide background: When their blood was taken, the Susac syndrome patients had either not yet had any therapy, were taking corticosteroids, or were taking intravenous immunoglobulin alone.

Negative isolation yielded the CD8+ and CD4+ T cells, while FACS enriched the TEMRA cells. RNA, at about 0.45 to 1 ug, was reverse transcribed with random hexamers. Each CDR3 protein is one row after TCRdb ran MiXCR on the immunoSEQ multiplex PCR reads. The sample carries some 96,000 distinct CDR3 sequences, about 95% recorded once. Germline CDR1 is DFQATT and CDR2 is SNEGSKA (reference sequence). Trimming left V 2 bases short and J 5 bases short, with 7 bases between. The CDR3 is made up of 12 amino acids. The sequencing input was CD8+ T cells from PBMCs. J is TRBJ2-1 and V is TRBV20-1, with D unclear. This clonotype originated in a human donor with Susac syndrome. The CDR3 reads CSARYAHNEQFF. CDR3 DNA sequence: TGCAGTGCTAGATACGCCCACAATGAGCAGTTCTTC.